Detailed here is one TCR beta chain. The antigen is unknown. This sample was taken from a study of cytomegalovirus exposure and HLA in healthy donors. The study's findings and limits: TRBV6-2, TRBV6-3 and some other V segments were excluded as indistinguishable. Later, TCR association rates were found to vary by HLA locus, highest for DRB1 and lowest for HLA-C. Within a later analysis, the majority of CMV-associated TCR beta chains appeared HLA-restricted.

The length of the CDR3 is 13 residues. CDR1 is SQVTM and CDR2 is ANQGSEA in the germline V gene. The V segment lost 7 bases and the J segment 2 bases; nucleotides outside the gene matches: 7. This PCR relied on a set of 60 Vbeta primers and 13 Jbeta primers. Here immunoSEQ multiplex PCR was the method, and the copy in TCRdb shows in-frame clones only, minus some. The sample shows about 94,000 clones, around 66% of them seen only once. The sample consisted of PBMCs. The TCR comes from a man aged 30 to 39 in good health and CMV-seronegative. The chain recombines TRBV29-1 with TRBJ1-1; 7 bases agree with TRBD1. The CDR3: CSARQGPNTEAFF. The CDR3 nucleotides read TGCAGCGCCCGACAGGGACCTAACACTGAAGCTTTCTTT.